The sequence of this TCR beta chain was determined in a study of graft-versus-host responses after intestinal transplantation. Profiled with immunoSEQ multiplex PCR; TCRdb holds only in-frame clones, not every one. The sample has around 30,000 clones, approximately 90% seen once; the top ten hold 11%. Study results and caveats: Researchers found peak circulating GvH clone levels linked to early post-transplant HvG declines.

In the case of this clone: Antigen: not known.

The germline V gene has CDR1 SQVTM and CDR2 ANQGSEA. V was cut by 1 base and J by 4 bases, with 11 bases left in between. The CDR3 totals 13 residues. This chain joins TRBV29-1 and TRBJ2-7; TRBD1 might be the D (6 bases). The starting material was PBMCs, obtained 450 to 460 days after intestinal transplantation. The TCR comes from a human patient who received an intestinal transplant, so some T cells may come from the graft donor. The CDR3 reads CSVEAPGAYEQYF. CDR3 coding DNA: TGCAGCGTTGAAGCGCCAGGGGCTTACGAGCAGTACTTC.